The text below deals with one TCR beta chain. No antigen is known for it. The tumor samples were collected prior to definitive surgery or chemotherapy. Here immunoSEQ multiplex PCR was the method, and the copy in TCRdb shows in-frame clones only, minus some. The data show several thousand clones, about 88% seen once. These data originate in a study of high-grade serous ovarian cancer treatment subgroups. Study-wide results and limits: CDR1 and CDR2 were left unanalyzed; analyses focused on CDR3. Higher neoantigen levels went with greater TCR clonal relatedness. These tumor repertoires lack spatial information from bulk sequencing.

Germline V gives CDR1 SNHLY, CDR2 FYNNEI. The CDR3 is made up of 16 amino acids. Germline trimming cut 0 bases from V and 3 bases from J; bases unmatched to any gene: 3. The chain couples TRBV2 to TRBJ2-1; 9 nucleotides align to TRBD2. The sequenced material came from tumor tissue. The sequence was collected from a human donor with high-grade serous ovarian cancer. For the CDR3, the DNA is TGTGCCAGCAGTGAAGCCAGCGGGGGGTTCTACAATGAGCAGTTCTTC. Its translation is CASSEASGGFYNEQFF.